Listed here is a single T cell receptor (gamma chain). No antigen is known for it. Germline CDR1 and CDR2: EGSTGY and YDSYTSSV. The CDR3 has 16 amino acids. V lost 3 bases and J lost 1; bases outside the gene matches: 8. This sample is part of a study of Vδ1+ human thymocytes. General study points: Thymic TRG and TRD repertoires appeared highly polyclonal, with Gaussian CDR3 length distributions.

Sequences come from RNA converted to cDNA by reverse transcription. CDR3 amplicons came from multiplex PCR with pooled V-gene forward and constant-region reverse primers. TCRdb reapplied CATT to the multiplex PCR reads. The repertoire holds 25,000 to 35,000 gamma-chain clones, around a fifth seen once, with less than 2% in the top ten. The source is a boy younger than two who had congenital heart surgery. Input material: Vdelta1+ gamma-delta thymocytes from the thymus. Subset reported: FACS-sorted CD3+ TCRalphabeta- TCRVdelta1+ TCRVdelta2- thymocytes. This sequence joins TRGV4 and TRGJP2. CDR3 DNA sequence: TGTGCCACCTGGGATAGACACTTTAGTAGTGATTGGATCAAGACGTTT. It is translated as CATWDRHFSSDWIKTF.